The 25 T cell receptor beta chains listed next were all sequenced from one sample in a study of blood T cell repertoires in COVID-19. Sequencing used immunoSEQ multiplex PCR; TCRdb keeps in-frame clones, though not all of them. The data show fewer than 400,000 clones, with about 90% seen just once and 1.7% held by the top ten. The sample taken for sequencing was PBMCs or T cells enriched from blood (not recorded which). The receptors stem from a woman in her 30s who had recovered from COVID-19.

The V and J genes are TRBV30 and TRBJ2-5; TRBD2 agrees at 11 bases. CDR3 size: 16 residues. With V trimmed by 5 bases and J by 0 bases, 8 bases remained unmatched. Germline loops: CDR1 GTSNPN, CDR2 SVGIG (reference sequence). DNA of the CDR3: TGTGCCTGGGATAGCGGGAGGGGATGGAACCAAGAGACCCAGTACTTC. It is translated as CAWDSGRGWNQETQYF.

The chain uses TRBV30 and TRBJ1-3; D may be TRBD1 (6 bases). With 5 bases removed from V and 0 bases from J, the gap between germline ends came to 20 bases. There are 17 residues in the CDR3. Per the germline V gene, CDR1 is GTSNPN and CDR2 is SVGIG (reference sequence). In DNA form, the CDR3 reads TGTGCCTGGTTCCTCCGAGGTGACAGGCCCTCTGGAAACACCATATATTTT. It is translated as CAWFLRGDRPSGNTIYF.

The chain employs TRBV7-3 and TRBJ2-1; 7 bases map to TRBD2. Germline loops: CDR1 SGHTA, CDR2 FQGTGA. V trimming: 2 bases; J trimming: 5 bases; junction bases outside the gene matches: 6. There are 15 residues in the CDR3. The DNA of the CDR3 is TGTGCCAGCAGCTTAGTTTCTAGCGGAAACAATGAGCAGTTCTTC. Amino acids: CASSLVSSGNNEQFF.

The gene calls are TRBV18 and TRBJ2-5, with TRBD1 matching over 7 bases. Germline V gene lookup returns CDR1 KGHSH and CDR2 LQKENI. This CDR3 comprises 13 residues. Losses at the gene ends were 3 bases for V and 7 bases for J; bases not matched to a gene: 5. CDR3 DNA: TGTGCCAGCTCACCTCAGGGGGAATCGACCCAGTACTTC. Its protein product is CASSPQGESTQYF.

The chain has TRBV6-5 and TRBJ1-5; D might be TRBD1 (6 bases). The V end lost 6 bases, the J end lost 0 bases, and 12 bases lay between the germline ends. CDR1 is MNHEY, CDR2 SVGAGI, per germline. This CDR3 region has 15 residues. CDR3 protein: CASSRDTGSNQPQHF. For the CDR3, the DNA is TGTGCCAGCAGCCGGGACACTGGTAGCAATCAGCCCCAGCATTTT.

The rearrangement uses TRBV5-1 and TRBJ1-2; 9 bases agree with TRBD1. V dropped 4 bases and J dropped 6; count of bases not matched to a gene: 13. Looked up from germline, CDR1 is SGHRS and CDR2 is YFSETQ. The CDR3 spans 16 residues. The chain's CDR3 is CASSRGQGSQLDGYTF. In nucleotides, the CDR3 is TGCGCCAGCAGCAGAGGACAGGGGAGCCAATTGGATGGCTACACCTTC.

The J gene is TRBJ2-1, the V gene TRBV19; 10 nucleotides match TRBD2. Germline loops: CDR1 LNHDA, CDR2 SQIVND (reference sequence). The CDR3 is made up of 20 amino acids. J was trimmed by 0 bases and V by 2 bases; bases with no gene match: 13. CDR3 DNA: TGTGCCAGTAGTATATCCTTTGTGTCTAGCGGGAGAATCTCCTACAATGAGCAGTTCTTC. Translating gives CASSISFVSSGRISYNEQFF.

The chain has TRBV30 and TRBJ2-1; maybe TRBD1 (6 bases). V was pared by 0 bases and J by 7 bases, with 7 bases between. This CDR3 spans 12 amino acids. From germline, CDR1 is GTSNPN and CDR2 SVGIG (reference sequence). The CDR3 is CAWSVQGNEQFF. DNA of the CDR3: TGTGCCTGGAGTGTACAGGGAAATGAGCAGTTCTTC.

The chain is built from TRBV7-2 and TRBJ2-1; 8 positions match TRBD2. The CDR3 is made up of 15 amino acids. Germline CDR1 SGHTA, CDR2 FQGNSA. Losses at the gene ends were 2 bases for V and 3 bases for J; bases not matched to a gene: 3. For the CDR3, the DNA is TGTGCCAGCAGCTTAAGCGCGGGAGGCTACAATGAGCAGTTCTTC. Protein sequence: CASSLSAGGYNEQFF.

The chain combines TRBV6-1 with TRBJ1-4, with a weak D call TRBD1 (6 bases). With 4 bases removed from V and 6 bases from J, the gap between germline ends came to 18 bases. Germline V gene data show CDR1 as MNHNS and CDR2 as SASEGT. The CDR3 covers 16 residues. CDR3 sequence: CASSGGGALGDEKLFF. CDR3 sequence (DNA): TGTGCCAGCAGTGGTGGGGGGGCCCTCGGGGATGAAAAACTGTTTTTT.

J is TRBJ2-7 and V is TRBV28; no definite D call. V lost 2 bases, J lost 3 bases, and 8 bases lay in between. This CDR3 comprises 13 residues. Germline CDR1 is MDHEN and CDR2 is SYDVKM. CDR3 nucleotide sequence: TGTGCCAGCAGTTTACGTATCGGCTACGAGCAGTACTTC. This encodes CASSLRIGYEQYF.

The J gene is TRBJ1-4, the V gene TRBV7-9, with D possibly TRBD1 on 6 matching bases. Deletions cut 1 base from V and 8 bases from J, with 11 bases between. CDR1 and CDR2 (germline): SEHNR, FQNEAQ (reference sequence). The CDR3 runs 14 residues. The CDR3 DNA reads as TGTGCCAGCAGCTTAGTGAGGGGGAACGAAAAACTGTTTTTT. Encoded protein: CASSLVRGNEKLFF.

This clone was found a few times. The chain recombines TRBV19 with TRBJ2-2, with TRBD2 as a possible D gene (6 bases). Germline lookup yields CDR1 LNHDA and CDR2 SQIVND (reference sequence). V was cut by 6 bases and J by 2 bases, with 13 bases left in between. The CDR3 runs to 15 residues. CDR3 protein: CASRGSGYNTGELFF. The CDR3 coding sequence is TGTGCCAGTAGGGGTAGCGGTTATAACACCGGGGAGCTGTTTTTT.

The rearrangement links TRBV9 to TRBJ2-1, with D perhaps matching TRBD2 (5 bases). CDR3 length equals 16 residues. The germline V gene encodes CDR1 SGDLS and CDR2 YYNGEE. V dropped 0 bases and J dropped 5 bases, with 15 bases sitting between them. CDR3 DNA sequence: TGTGCCAGCAGCGTAGGGGTATTAGCGATGGACAATGAGCAGTTCTTC. The encoded protein is CASSVGVLAMDNEQFF.

This clone was counted ten times or more. J is TRBJ2-1 and V is TRBV4-1; tentatively, D is TRBD2 (6 bases). With 8 bases removed from V and 7 bases from J, the gap between germline ends came to 9 bases. Per the germline V gene, CDR1 is MGHRA and CDR2 is YSYEKL. The CDR3 has 11 amino acids. The CDR3 coding sequence is TGCGCCAGCCGCGGGGAGAATGAGCAGTTCTTC. It is translated as CASRGENEQFF.

V gene TRBV30 combines with J gene TRBJ1-3, with D maybe TRBD1 (5 bases). In germline, CDR1 is GTSNPN, CDR2 SVGIG (reference sequence). There are 14 residues in the CDR3. The V end was cut by 0 bases, the J end by 8 bases, with 14 bases between. The CDR3 is CAWSVGSRVDTIYF. As DNA, the CDR3 is TGTGCCTGGAGTGTAGGTAGCAGGGTGGACACCATATATTTT.

This clone was observed a single time. The chain joins TRBV7-3 to TRBJ1-2; 7 nucleotides line up with TRBD1. Per the germline V gene, CDR1 is SGHTA and CDR2 is FQGTGA. The CDR3 runs 17 residues. V lost 0 bases and J lost 6; bases outside the gene matches: 13. This chain's CDR3 is CASSLTGPPDRVHGYTF. In nucleotides, the CDR3 is TGTGCCAGCAGCTTAACTGGACCGCCCGACAGGGTCCATGGCTACACCTTC. Full variable domain (rest looked up from reference TRBV7-3 and TRBJ1-2): GAGVSQTPSNKVTEKGKYVELRCDPISGHTALYWYRQSLGQGPEFLIYFQGTGAADDSGLPNDRFFAVRPEGSVSTLKIQRTERGDSAVYLCASSLTGPPDRVHGYTFGSGTRLTVV.

A few counts support this clone. V is TRBV11-3 and J is TRBJ2-2; 7 bases map to TRBD1. The CDR3 spans 15 residues. Germline V gene sequence: CDR1 SGHNT, CDR2 YENEEA. The V and J ends lost 1 base and 5 bases, in that order; junction bases with no gene match: 4. The CDR3 loop is CASSLGQGRTGELFF. DNA for the CDR3: TGTGCCAGCAGCTTAGGACAGGGTCGGACCGGGGAGCTGTTTTTT.

The chain has TRBV28 and TRBJ2-1; maybe TRBD1 (5 bases). V dropped 6 bases and J dropped 1 base, with 25 bases sitting between them. This CDR3 is built from 19 residues. CDR1 and CDR2 from the germline V gene are MDHEN and SYDVKM. The CDR3 coding sequence is TGTGCCAGCAGAGGAGTTAAGGCGTCCAGGGTATATTCCTACAATGAGCAGTTCTTC. It translates to CASRGVKASRVYSYNEQFF.

The V gene is TRBV7-3, the J gene TRBJ1-1; 7 bases are shared with TRBD1. CDR1 and CDR2 from the germline V gene are SGHTA and FQGTGA. V gave up 2 bases and J gave up 4 bases; unmatched junction bases: 1. This CDR3 has 13 amino acids. CDR3 bases: TGTGCCAGCAGCTTACACAGGGGCACTGAAGCTTTCTTT. Its protein product is CASSLHRGTEAFF.

V usage is TRBV9 and J usage is TRBJ2-1; D gene ambiguous. V gave up 0 bases and J gave up 0 bases, with 10 bases separating them. Germline lookup yields CDR1 SGDLS and CDR2 YYNGEE. The CDR3 extends over 16 amino acids. Here the CDR3 DNA reads TGTGCCAGCAGCGTAGCTTGGTATAGCTCCTACAATGAGCAGTTCTTC. This codes for CASSVAWYSSYNEQFF.

The gene calls are TRBV15 and TRBJ1-2, with 8 nucleotides matching TRBD1. Germline V gene data show CDR1 as LNHNV and CDR2 as YYDKDF (reference sequence). There are 14 residues in the CDR3. V dropped 1 base and J dropped 8; count of bases not matched to a gene: 6. Here the CDR3 DNA reads TGTGCCACCAGCAGAGTTCAGGACAGGGAGGGCTACACCTTC. It is translated as CATSRVQDREGYTF.

V and J are TRBV5-1 and TRBJ1-1; D perhaps matches TRBD1 (6 bases). This CDR3 spans 14 amino acids. V was shortened by 0 bases and J by 7 bases, with 13 bases between the two germline ends. Per germline, CDR1 SGHRS and CDR2 YFSETQ. The CDR3 DNA is TGCGCCAGCAGCTTGGATGGTGGGGGCCTTGAAGCTTTCTTT. Its translation is CASSLDGGGLEAFF.

V usage is TRBV19 and J usage is TRBJ2-1; 9 bases map to TRBD2. The trim removed 4 bases at V and 5 bases at J, leaving 12 bases unmatched. Germline CDR1 LNHDA, CDR2 SQIVND (reference sequence). The CDR3 sequence is 17 residues long. CDR3 protein: CASSTPLGGGANNEQFF. The CDR3 bases are TGTGCCAGTAGTACACCACTTGGCGGGGGGGCCAACAATGAGCAGTTCTTC.

This rearrangement joins TRBV7-9 to TRBJ1-1, with D possibly TRBD1 on 6 matching bases. The V gene's germline CDR1 is SEHNR and CDR2 FQNEAQ (reference sequence). Trimming removed 5 bases from V and 1 base from J, with 20 bases in between. This CDR3 region has 17 residues. CDR3 coding DNA: TGTGCCAGCAGCCCCCGGCGTCAGGGGTGGTCGAACACTGAAGCTTTCTTT. This translates into CASSPRRQGWSNTEAFF.